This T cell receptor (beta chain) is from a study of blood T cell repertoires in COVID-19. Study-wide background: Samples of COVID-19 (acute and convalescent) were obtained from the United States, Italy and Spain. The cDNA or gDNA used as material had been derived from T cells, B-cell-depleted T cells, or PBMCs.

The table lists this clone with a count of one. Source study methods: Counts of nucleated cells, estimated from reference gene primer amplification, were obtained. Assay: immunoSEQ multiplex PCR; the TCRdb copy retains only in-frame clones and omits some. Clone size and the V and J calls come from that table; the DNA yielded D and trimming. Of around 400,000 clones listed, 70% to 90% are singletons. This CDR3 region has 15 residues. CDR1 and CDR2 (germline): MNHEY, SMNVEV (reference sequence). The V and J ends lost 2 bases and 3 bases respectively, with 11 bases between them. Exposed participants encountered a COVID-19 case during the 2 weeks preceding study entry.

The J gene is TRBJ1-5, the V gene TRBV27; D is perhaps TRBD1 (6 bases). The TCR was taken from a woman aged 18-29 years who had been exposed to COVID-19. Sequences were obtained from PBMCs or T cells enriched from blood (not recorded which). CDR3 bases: TGTGCCAGCAGTTTAGGGGGGGCCTACAATCAGCCCCAGCATTTT. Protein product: CASSLGGAYNQPQHF.